The 3 T cell receptor beta chains below were found in one sample sequenced in a study of vaccination effects on CD4 cells after COVID-19 (dated by TCRdb to between 2021 and 2022). For these TCRs, the target antigens are not known. Libraries were built with the immunoSEQ multiplex PCR assay. Here the immuneACCESS table is served through TCRdb, limited to in-frame sequences with V and J called. Missing clones are a known gap in these copies; in checked studies unresolved V genes cover under half, and the rest lacks a known reason. This sample comprises about 14,000 clones, roughly 80% of them detected only once. 29% of the sample is in the top ten clones. The ViraFEST assay stimulated PBMC with viral peptide pools and then used TCR sequencing to identify antigen-specific CD4+ T cell clonotypes by expansion. After approximately 11 days of culture, CD4+ T cells were isolated with the EasySep CD4+ T cell isolation kit. PCR-confirmed SARS-CoV-2 infection had occurred in convalescent patients between March and December 2020, before the Alpha, Beta and Delta variants emerged in the United States. Each participant received two doses of an mRNA SARS-CoV-2 vaccine, either BNT162b2 or mRNA-1273.

Sequenced material: CD4+ T cells from PBMCs cultured with HCoV-NL63 spike peptides, taken after COVID-19 vaccination. This specimen's cell subset or site label, per the study, means: HCoV-NL63 spike overlapping peptide pool stimulation. The receptors stem from a human donor who had a prior SARS-CoV-2 infection.

This clone was recorded once. The chain recombines TRBV24-1 with TRBJ2-3; perhaps D is TRBD1 or TRBD2 (5 bases each). The V gene's germline CDR1 is KGHDR and CDR2 SFDVKD. This CDR3 has 16 residues. Trimming shortened V by 7 bases and J by 4 bases, and 20 bases separated the two germline ends. The CDR3 spells CATSEEGSGAPDTQYF. DNA of the CDR3: TGTGCCACCAGCGAAGAGGGGAGTGGGGCACCAGATACGCAGTATTTT.

The chain uses TRBV29-1 and TRBJ2-1; D not resolved. Trimming pared 7 bases from V and 8 bases from J, leaving 9 bases between. Germline V gives CDR1 SQVTM, CDR2 ANQGSEA. The CDR3 spans 10 residues. CDR3 coding DNA: TGCAGCGGGTCGGGTGATGAGCAGTTCTTC. Protein sequence: CSGSGDEQFF.

A few counts support this clone. This sample also contains other DNA sequences that code for the same CDR3. The chain carries TRBV7-3 and TRBJ2-5; TRBD1 is a possible D gene (6 bases). Germline values: CDR1 SGHTA, CDR2 FQGTGA. The length of the CDR3 is 14 residues. The V end was cut by 5 bases, the J end by 2 bases, with 12 bases between. The CDR3 sequence: CASSPTGLQETQYF. CDR3 in DNA: TGTGCCAGCAGCCCCACAGGGTTACAAGAGACCCAGTACTTC.